This T cell receptor (beta chain) emerged from a study of T cells in Graves' hyperthyroidism and ophthalmopathy. Broader study findings: Also found in blood were most expanded thyroid clonotypes above 0.001.

A word on this clonotype: Its antigen is as yet unknown.

The V end lost 9 bases, the J end lost 2 bases, and 23 bases lay between the germline ends. CDR1 and CDR2 (germline): MGHDK, SYGVNS. CDR3 length: 17 amino acids. RNA transcripts provided the source from which TCR beta CDR3 regions were amplified. The primer set for the first-round RT-PCR of the TCR CDR3 was HTBI. In TCRdb, the multiplex PCR reads were re-called with MiXCR into one record per CDR3 protein. The sample includes 800,000 or so distinct CDR3 sequences, over 35% of them seen just once. The chain uses TRBV25-1 and TRBJ1-5, with a tentative D call TRBD1 (6 bases). The sequenced sample was blood. The origin of this receptor is a man between 18 and 29 years old with Graves' hyperthyroidism. CDR3 protein: CASSIGGAKVGNQPQHF. The CDR3 DNA reads as TGTGCCAGTAGTATCGGGGGGGCTAAGGTAGGCAATCAGCCCCAGCATTTT. The full variable domain, completed using reference TRBV25-1 and TRBJ1-5, is EADIYQTPRYLVIGTGKKITLECSQTMGHDKMYWYQQDPGMELHLIHYSYGVNSTEKGDLSSESTVSRIRTEHFPLTLESARPSHTSQYLCASSIGGAKVGNQPQHFGDGTRLSIL.